Following are 21 T cell receptor beta chains from one sample sequenced in a study of CD8+ T cells in alopecia areata. Sample treatment: oral pan-JAK inhibitor, 5-10 mg twice daily. Reverse transcription of extracted RNA yielded cDNA, which provided the sequencing template. Method: immunoSEQ multiplex PCR; TCRdb's copy keeps in-frame clones and lacks some. The table has 250,000 to 300,000 clones, roughly 60% seen once; the top ten hold about 1.8%. This sample comprised CD4+ T cells sorted from blood, obtained at week 24, from a patient treated with tofacitinib. The receptors originated from a human donor with alopecia areata.

In its sample, this clone was seen a few times. The chain is built from TRBV6-6 and TRBJ1-1; D is perhaps TRBD1 (6 bases). The CDR3 length is 14 residues. The V gene lost 7 bases and the J gene lost 0 bases, with 12 bases spanning the gap. Germline V gene data show CDR1 as MNHNY and CDR2 as SVGAGI (reference sequence). The CDR3 coding sequence is TGTGCCAGCAAGATGGACAGTATGAACACTGAAGCTTTCTTT. Its protein is CASKMDSMNTEAFF.

The J gene is TRBJ1-3, the V gene TRBV23-1; TRBD1 might be the D (5 bases). TRBV23-1 counts as an open reading frame of uncertain function. Between the trimmed V and J ends, which lost 0 bases and 0 bases, there was a span of 12 bases. This CDR3 comprises 17 residues. For the CDR3, the DNA is TGCGCCAGCAGTCAATCGTTGGGGGTGCTCTCTGGAAACACCATATATTTT. Translated: CASSQSLGVLSGNTIYF.

This chain uses TRBV6-1 with TRBJ2-7, with 9 bases lining up with TRBD1. The CDR3 has 14 residues. V shed 0 bases and J 6 bases; nucleotides not matched to a gene: 3. Germline CDR1 MNHNS, CDR2 SASEGT. CDR3 sequence reads: CASSEAGTGTEQYF. For the CDR3, the DNA is TGTGCCAGCAGTGAAGCCGGGACAGGGACCGAGCAGTACTTC.

This clone was seen more than once but under ten times. The rearrangement uses TRBV5-6 and TRBJ2-1, with D possibly matching TRBD2 (6 bases). Trimming took off 4 bases at V and 4 bases at J, with 15 bases between the two ends. The CDR3 is 15 residues long. Germline V gene lookup returns CDR1 SGHDT and CDR2 YYEEEE. CDR3 residues: CASSNGGSFYNEQFF. As DNA, the CDR3 is TGTGCCAGCAGCAACGGGGGAAGCTTTTACAATGAGCAGTTCTTC.

CDR3 in amino acids: CASSFASRKLFF. The CDR3 region has the DNA TGTGCCAGCAGCTTCGCTTCTAGAAAACTGTTTTTT. This chain joins TRBV7-2 and TRBJ1-4; D is undetermined. This CDR3 has 12 amino acids. V dropped 3 bases and J dropped 10 bases, with 9 bases sitting between them. The germline V gene has CDR1 SGHTA and CDR2 FQGNSA. Together with reference TRBV7-2 and TRBJ1-4, the CDR3 gives the full variable domain: GAGVSQSPSNKVTEKGKDVELRCDPISGHTALYWYRQSLGQGLEFLIYFQGNSAPDKSGLPSDRFSAERTGGSVSTLTIQRTQQEDSAVYLCASSFASRKLFFGSGTQLSVL.

This chain connects TRBV2 to TRBJ1-5; D remains unclear. Trimming left V 3 bases short and J 3 bases short, with 12 bases between. This CDR3 contains 15 residues. Germline CDR1 SNHLY, CDR2 FYNNEI. The CDR3 reads CASSDVPAYNQPQHF. CDR3 nucleotide sequence: TGTGCCAGCAGTGACGTTCCAGCTTACAATCAGCCCCAGCATTTT.

This chain uses TRBV11-2 with TRBJ2-3; 7 positions match TRBD1. V lost 2 bases, J lost 2 bases, and 4 bases stayed unmatched. The CDR3 totals 15 residues. Germline V gene data show CDR1 as SGHAT and CDR2 as FQNNGV. CDR3 in amino acids: CASSLLQGNTDTQYF. The CDR3 DNA follows: TGTGCCAGCAGCTTACTACAGGGGAACACAGATACGCAGTATTTT.

This clone was found a few times. The V and J genes are TRBV29-1 and TRBJ2-1; D unresolved. The length of the CDR3 is 13 residues. CDR1 and CDR2 (germline): SQVTM, ANQGSEA. V was cut by 7 bases and J by 4 bases, with 14 bases left in between. The CDR3 protein is CSGRSASYNEQFF. DNA of the CDR3: TGCAGCGGCCGGTCGGCTAGTTACAATGAGCAGTTCTTC.

This clone was detected only a few times. V and J are TRBV11-2 and TRBJ2-4; no clear D. Trimming cost V 2 bases and J 0 bases, with 17 bases left between them. Germline lookup yields CDR1 SGHAT and CDR2 FQNNGV. The CDR3 has 18 amino acids. The CDR3 region has the DNA TGTGCCAGCAGCTTATGGGGATTCGGTGCTGTAGCCAAAAACATTCAGTACTTC. This translates into CASSLWGFGAVAKNIQYF.

V gene TRBV15 combines with J gene TRBJ2-2; 7 nucleotides agree with TRBD2. CDR3 length: 17 amino acids. Unmatched junction bases numbered 4, after V lost 0 bases and J lost 0 bases. In germline, CDR1 is LNHNV, CDR2 YYDKDF (reference sequence). CDR3 DNA: TGTGCCACCAGCAGAGATTACGGGGGGACGAACACCGGGGAGCTGTTTTTT. Translated: CATSRDYGGTNTGELFF.

The rearrangement links TRBV2 to TRBJ1-4; no firm D call. V gave up 7 bases and J gave up 6 bases, with 18 bases separating them. CDR3 size: 15 residues. Germline V gene sequence: CDR1 SNHLY, CDR2 FYNNEI. In nucleotides, the CDR3 is TGTGCCAGCAATGATGGATCCGGGTATGATGAAAAACTGTTTTTT. It encodes CASNDGSGYDEKLFF. The full variable domain, with the rest looked up from reference TRBV2 and TRBJ1-4, is EPEVTQTPSHQVTQMGQEVILRCVPISNHLYFYWYRQILGQKVEFLVSFYNNEISEKSEIFDDQFSVERPDGSNFTLKIRSTKLEDSAMYFCASNDGSGYDEKLFFGSGTQLSVL.

The chain carries TRBV7-3 and TRBJ2-5; a weak D match, TRBD2 (6 bases). From germline, CDR1 is SGHTA and CDR2 FQGTGA. This CDR3 is built from 14 residues. Trimming took off 1 base at V and 6 bases at J, with 12 bases between the two ends. The CDR3 DNA is TGTGCCAGCAGCTTAAGACTAGGTGGAAAGACCCAGTACTTC. Translated: CASSLRLGGKTQYF.

With regard to this clone: One junction end disagrees with the germline gene, perhaps due to a read error. The rearrangement joins TRBV5-4 to TRBJ2-1, with D perhaps given as TRBD1 or TRBD2 (6 bases each). The CDR3 extends over 14 amino acids. Germline assignment: CDR1 SGHNT and CDR2 YYREEE (reference sequence). The CDR3 region is CASTLGGFRDEQFF. The CDR3 DNA reads TGTGCCAGCACCTTGGGGGGCTTTAGGGATGAGCAGTTCTTC.

This clone was counted once. The junction departs from the called germline gene at one end, perhaps through a read error. The chain uses TRBV7-7 and TRBJ1-5; D is unclear. The germline V gene has CDR1 SSHAT and CDR2 FNYEAQ (reference sequence). The CDR3 sequence is 13 residues long. The CDR3 sequence is CASSLGSDQPQHF. The CDR3 coding sequence is TGTGCTAGCAGCTTAGGATCCGATCAGCCCCAGCATTTT.

V usage is TRBV28 and J usage is TRBJ1-2; D might be TRBD1 (5 bases). The CDR3 covers 14 residues. From germline, CDR1 is MDHEN and CDR2 SYDVKM. V lost 2 bases to trimming and J lost 5 bases, with 12 bases between them. CDR3 protein: CASSLEQENYGYTF. The CDR3 DNA reads as TGTGCCAGCAGTTTAGAACAGGAGAATTATGGCTACACCTTC.

J is TRBJ2-7 and V is TRBV18; perhaps TRBD1 as D (6 bases). This CDR3 comprises 16 residues. Germline V gene data show CDR1 as KGHSH and CDR2 as LQKENI. Trimming took 6 bases from V and 2 from J, leaving 20 bases between them. The CDR3 spells CASSLSPARDTYEQYF. DNA of the CDR3: TGTGCCAGCTCCTTATCACCCGCCCGGGACACCTACGAGCAGTACTTC.

In its sample, this clone was seen once. The chain employs TRBV15 and TRBJ1-5, with a tentative D call TRBD1 (6 bases). Trimming took 5 bases from V and 0 from J, leaving 11 bases between them. This CDR3 is built from 15 residues. Germline values: CDR1 LNHNV, CDR2 YYDKDF (reference sequence). DNA of the CDR3: TGTGCCACCAGCCAGCCAGGGGATAGCAATCAGCCCCAGCATTTT. Its translation: CATSQPGDSNQPQHF.

This clone was picked up a small number of times. The DNA of the CDR3 is TGTGCCAGCAGCCGCAGCAGGGGGCGAAACTATGGCTACACCTTC. As protein: CASSRSRGRNYGYTF. The chain recombines TRBV4-2 with TRBJ1-2, with TRBD1 matching over 8 bases. V was clipped by 4 bases and J by 2 bases; unmatched bases: 6. Germline assignment: CDR1 LGHNA and CDR2 YNFKEQ. There are 15 residues in the CDR3.

The chain links TRBV5-1 to TRBJ1-1, with a possible D match to TRBD1 (5 bases). The CDR3 runs to 13 residues. With 4 bases removed from V and 3 bases from J, the gap between germline ends came to 10 bases. Germline lookup yields CDR1 SGHRS and CDR2 YFSETQ. The CDR3 DNA sequence: TGCGCCAGCAGCACCCAAGGGGACACTGAAGCTTTCTTT. It yields the protein CASSTQGDTEAFF.

The V gene is TRBV5-4, the J gene TRBJ2-1; D perhaps matches TRBD1 (6 bases). With 3 bases removed from V and 0 bases from J, the gap between germline ends came to 13 bases. The CDR3 extends over 16 amino acids. Per the germline V gene, CDR1 is SGHNT and CDR2 is YYREEE (reference sequence). The CDR3 DNA is TGTGCCAGCAGCTCCCGTACAGGGAGCTCCTACAATGAGCAGTTCTTC. Translation gives CASSSRTGSSYNEQFF.

V usage is TRBV9 and J usage is TRBJ1-2; no clear D. Per germline, CDR1 SGDLS and CDR2 YYNGEE. V shed 0 bases and J shed 8 bases, with 8 bases lying between them. There are 12 residues in the CDR3. The CDR3, as DNA: TGTGCCAGCAGCGTAGTATATGACGGCTACACCTTC. It translates to CASSVVYDGYTF. Combining the CDR3 with reference TRBV9 and TRBJ1-2 gives the whole variable domain DSGVTQTPKHLITATGQRVTLRCSPRSGDLSVYWYQQSLDQGLQFLIQYYNGEERAKGNILERFSAQQFPDLHSELNLSSLELGDSALYFCASSVVYDGYTFGSGTRLTVV.